Presented here are 3 T cell receptor beta chains from one specimen sequenced in a study of blood T cell repertoires in COVID-19. TCRdb keeps only in-frame clones here, not all; method: immunoSEQ multiplex PCR. The sample holds 350,000 to 550,000 clones; approximately 90% are singletons and the top ten take about 4.5%. The sequencing sample was made of peripheral blood. These receptors were obtained from a woman aged 25 to 39 with acute or convalescent COVID-19.

J is TRBJ2-1 and V is TRBV28, with D perhaps matching TRBD1 (5 bases). CDR3 length: 16 amino acids. Looked up from germline, CDR1 is MDHEN and CDR2 is SYDVKM. V lost 4 bases, J lost 1 base, and 14 bases lay in between. The CDR3 sequence is CASSSWQGGSYNEQFF. CDR3 sequence (DNA): TGTGCCAGCAGTTCGTGGCAGGGTGGGTCCTACAATGAGCAGTTCTTC.

This chain uses TRBV7-9 with TRBJ2-1; no firm D call. Germline loops: CDR1 SEHNR, CDR2 FQNEAQ (reference sequence). Trimming removed 5 bases at V and 12 bases at J, with 14 bases between. The CDR3 contains 12 residues. The CDR3 DNA reads TGTGCCAGCAGCACAGACACCCCGCGGCAGTTCTTC. As protein: CASSTDTPRQFF.

The gene calls are TRBV2 and TRBJ2-3; 8 nucleotides match TRBD2. V lost 1 base, J lost 6 bases, and 6 bases stayed unmatched. The CDR3 spans 15 residues. Germline CDR1 is SNHLY and CDR2 is FYNNEI. CDR3 in DNA: TGTGCCAGCAGTGAAGGGACTAGCCCGGGGGATACGCAGTATTTT. This gives the protein CASSEGTSPGDTQYF.